This T cell receptor beta chain is from a study of OX40 agonist ivuxolimab in advanced cancers. Details on this clone: One junction end does not reproduce the germline sequence, and a read error may be involved.

The germline CDR1 and CDR2 sequences are SGHRS and YFSETQ. This CDR3 is built from 15 residues. Only in-frame clones appear in the TCRdb table, and some are missing; sequencing was by immunoSEQ multiplex PCR. The profile covers about 98,000 clones, with roughly 93% appearing a single time and about 0.3% taken by the ten largest. The J gene is TRBJ2-1, the V gene TRBV5-1, with a tentative D call TRBD1 (6 bases). The TCR originated in an adult with an advanced solid tumor such as melanoma, head and neck, liver or kidney cancer. The specimen was CD4+ or CD8+ T cells sorted from blood, collected in a trial of the OX40 agonist ivuxolimab. This chain's CDR3 is CASSPRNRVPDEQFF. DNA for the CDR3: TGTGCCAGCAGCCCTAGGAACAGGGTTCCGGATGAGCAGTTCTTC.